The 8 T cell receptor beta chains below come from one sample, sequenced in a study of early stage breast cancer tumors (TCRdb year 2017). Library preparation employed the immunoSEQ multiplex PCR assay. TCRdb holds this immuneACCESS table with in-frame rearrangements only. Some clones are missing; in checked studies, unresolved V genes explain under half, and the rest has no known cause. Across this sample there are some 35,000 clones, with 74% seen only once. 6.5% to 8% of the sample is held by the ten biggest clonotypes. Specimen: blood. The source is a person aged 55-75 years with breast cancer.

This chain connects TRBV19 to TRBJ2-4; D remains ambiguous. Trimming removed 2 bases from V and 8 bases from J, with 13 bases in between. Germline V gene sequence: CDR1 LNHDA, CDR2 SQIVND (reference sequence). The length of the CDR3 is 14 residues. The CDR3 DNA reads TGTGCCAGTAGTATACCACCCGACGGCTACATTCAGTACTTC. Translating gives CASSIPPDGYIQYF.

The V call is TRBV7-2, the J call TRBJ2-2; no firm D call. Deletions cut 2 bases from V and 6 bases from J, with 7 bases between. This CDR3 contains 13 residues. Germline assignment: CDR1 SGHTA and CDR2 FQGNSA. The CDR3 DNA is TGTGCCAGCAGCTTAAGCCCACCCGGGGAGCTGTTTTTT. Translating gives CASSLSPPGELFF.

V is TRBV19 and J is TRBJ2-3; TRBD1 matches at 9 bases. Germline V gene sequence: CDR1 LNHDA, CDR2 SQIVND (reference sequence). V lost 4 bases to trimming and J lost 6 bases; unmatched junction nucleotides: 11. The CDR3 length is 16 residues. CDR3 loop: CASSTGTGSLLDTQYF. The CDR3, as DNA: TGTGCCAGTAGTACAGGGACAGGGTCCCTCCTGGATACGCAGTATTTT.

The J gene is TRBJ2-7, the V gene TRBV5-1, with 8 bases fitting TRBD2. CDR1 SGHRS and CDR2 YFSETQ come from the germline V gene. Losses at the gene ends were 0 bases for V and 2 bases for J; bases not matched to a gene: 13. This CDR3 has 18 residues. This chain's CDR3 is CASSLVGFPGLEAYEQYF. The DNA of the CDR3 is TGCGCCAGCAGCTTGGTAGGCTTTCCGGGACTAGAGGCCTACGAGCAGTACTTC.

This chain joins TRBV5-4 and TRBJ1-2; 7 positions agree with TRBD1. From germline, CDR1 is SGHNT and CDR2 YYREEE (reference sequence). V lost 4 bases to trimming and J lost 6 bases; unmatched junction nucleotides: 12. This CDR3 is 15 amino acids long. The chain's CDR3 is CASSIPTGTENGYTF. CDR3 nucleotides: TGTGCCAGCAGCATACCGACAGGGACTGAGAATGGCTACACCTTC.

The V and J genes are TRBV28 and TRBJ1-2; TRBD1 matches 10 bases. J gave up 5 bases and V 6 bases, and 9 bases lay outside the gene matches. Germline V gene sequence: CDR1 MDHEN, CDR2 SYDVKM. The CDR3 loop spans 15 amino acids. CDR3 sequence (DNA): TGTGCCAGCAGCGGATTCGACAGGGGGCCGTATGGCTACACCTTC. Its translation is CASSGFDRGPYGYTF.

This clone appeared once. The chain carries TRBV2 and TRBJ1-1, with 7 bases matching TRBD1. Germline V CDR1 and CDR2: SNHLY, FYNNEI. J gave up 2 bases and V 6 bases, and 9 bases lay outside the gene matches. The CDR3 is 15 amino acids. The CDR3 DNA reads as TGTGCCAGCAGCCGGAGACAGGGATATAACACTGAAGCTTTCTTT. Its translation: CASSRRQGYNTEAFF.

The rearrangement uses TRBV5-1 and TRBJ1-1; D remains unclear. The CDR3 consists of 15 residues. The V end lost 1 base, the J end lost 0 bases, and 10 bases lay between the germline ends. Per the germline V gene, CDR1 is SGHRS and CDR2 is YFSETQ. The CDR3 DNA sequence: TGCGCCAGCAGCTTGAATCATGGTCTGAACACTGAAGCTTTCTTT. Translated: CASSLNHGLNTEAFF.